Here is one TCR beta chain with its context. The antigen is unknown. This sample stems from a study of blood T cells in healthy people across ages. The CDR3 consists of 13 residues. V was cut by 4 bases and J by 5 bases, with 9 bases left in between. CDR1 is KGHDR, CDR2 SFDVKD, per germline. General study results and limits: Both higher diversity and more naive CD4+ cells marked long-lived donors when set against aged donors.

A second PCR, run for about 6 to 11 cycles, used a sample-barcoded 5' primer plus a J-beta primer mix. Each cDNA was tagged by a template-switch adaptor containing 12 random nucleotides. TCRdb reprocessed the 5' RACE reads with MiXCR, giving one entry per CDR3 protein. Of around 2 million distinct CDR3 sequences listed, more than 35% are singletons. This TCR derives from a human donor in good health. The specimen sequenced was blood. This chain joins TRBV24-1 and TRBJ2-3; D call uncertain. In DNA form, the CDR3 reads TGTGCCACCAGTGACGGCCCGGTAGATACGCAGTATTTT. This codes for CATSDGPVDTQYF.